The present TCR beta chain was sequenced within a study of post-analysis software for immune sequencing data. About the study: Relapsing-remitting, secondary progressive and progressive-relapsing multiple sclerosis were all included among the disease courses. Study results and caveats: The study found TRBV5-6, TRBV5-1 and TRBV20-1 among several TRBV segments more frequent in patients than controls. Significantly lower normalized Chao1 diversity was found in patients with multiple sclerosis relative to controls.

V was shortened by 1 base and J by 1 base, with 8 bases between the two germline ends. The CDR3 runs 15 residues. Germline loops: CDR1 LGHDT, CDR2 YNNKEL (reference sequence). cDNA libraries of TCR beta carried unique molecular identifiers. Using its own MiXCR run on the PCR reads, TCRdb lists one record per CDR3 protein. This sample carries 740,000 or so distinct CDR3 sequences, approximately 53% of them seen once, and the ten largest clones take approximately 4.3%. As to this clonotype: Its antigen is undetermined.

Sample: blood. The chain recombines TRBV3-1 with TRBJ2-4; no definite D call. The receptor was isolated from a girl under 18 with multiple sclerosis. CDR3 region: CASSQAVGAKNIQYF. In nucleotides, the CDR3 is TGTGCCAGCAGCCAAGCGGTAGGGGCCAAAAACATTCAGTACTTC. Full variable domain (outside the CDR3, taken from reference TRBV3-1 and TRBJ2-4): DTAVSQTPKYLVTQMGNDKSIKCEQNLGHDTMYWYKQDSKKFLKIMFSYNNKELIINETVPNRFSPKSPDKAHLNLHINSLELGDSAVYFCASSQAVGAKNIQYFGAGTRLSVL.